This passage covers 9 T cell receptor beta chains from one sample sequenced in a study of blood T cell repertoires in COVID-19. Measured with immunoSEQ multiplex PCR; TCRdb has only the in-frame clones, and not every one. Altogether 95,000 to 110,000 clones are present, about 89% being singletons, with the ten largest covering roughly 4.9%. Sequencing input: peripheral blood. The receptors here all came from a man aged 35 to 55 with active or convalescent COVID-19.

This chain links TRBV19 with TRBJ1-6; 8 bases map to TRBD1. Germline CDR1 LNHDA, CDR2 SQIVND (reference sequence). The CDR3 extends over 14 amino acids. Losses at the gene ends were 7 bases for V and 7 bases for J; bases not matched to a gene: 6. Written as DNA, the CDR3 is TGTGCCAGTAAGCCGACAGGGGCGAATTCACCCCTCCACTTT. It is translated as CASKPTGANSPLHF. The full variable domain, rest sourced from reference TRBV19 and TRBJ1-6, is DGGITQSPKYLFRKEGQNVTLSCEQNLNHDAMYWYRQDPGQGLRLIYYSQIVNDFQKGDIAEGYSVSREKKESFPLTVTSAQKNPTAFYLCASKPTGANSPLHFGNGTRLTVT.

The J gene is TRBJ1-4, the V gene TRBV28; 8 positions agree with TRBD1. J lost 8 bases, V lost 3 bases, and 5 bases had no gene match. Looked up from germline, CDR1 is MDHEN and CDR2 is SYDVKM. The CDR3 spans 14 residues. Here the CDR3 DNA reads TGTGCCAGCAGTTTCCCCGACAGGGGCGAAAAACTGTTTTTT. It is translated as CASSFPDRGEKLFF. The variable domain in full, with the rest retrieved from reference TRBV28 and TRBJ1-4, is DVKVTQSSRYLVKRTGEKVFLECVQDMDHENMFWYRQDPGLGLRLIYFSYDVKMKEKGDIPEGYSVSREKKERFSLILESASTNQTSMYLCASSFPDRGEKLFFGSGTQLSVL.

The chain links TRBV20-1 to TRBJ2-1, with a weak D call TRBD2 (6 bases). Trimming stripped 8 bases from V and 8 bases from J, with 10 bases between. The CDR3 consists of 10 residues. Germline CDR1 is DFQATT and CDR2 is SNEGSKA (reference sequence). CDR3 in DNA: TGCAGTATGAAGCGGGATGAGCAGTTCTTC. It translates to CSMKRDEQFF.

The rearrangement links TRBV5-1 to TRBJ2-7; TRBD1 agrees at 9 bases. CDR3 size: 13 residues. Trimming took 6 bases from V and 4 from J; bases not matched to a gene: 5. Germline CDR1 SGHRS, CDR2 YFSETQ. DNA for the CDR3: TGCGCCAGCACACAGGGGGCGGGTTACGAGCAGTACTTC. Translation gives CASTQGAGYEQYF.

Written as DNA, the CDR3 is TGTGCCAGCAGTGCACGCGTTTTAGTTACTAGCGGGTACGAGCAGTACTTC. The encoded protein is CASSARVLVTSGYEQYF. This chain connects TRBV6-1 to TRBJ2-7, with TRBD2 matching over 9 bases. This CDR3 has 17 amino acids. V gave up 4 bases and J gave up 4 bases; unmatched junction bases: 14. Germline loops: CDR1 MNHNS, CDR2 SASEGT.

CDR3 bases: TGTGCCAGTACCCCGGACAGCTCTGGAAACACCATATATTTT. Protein sequence: CASTPDSSGNTIYF. The V gene is TRBV19, the J gene TRBJ1-3; D possibly corresponds to TRBD1 (6 bases). This CDR3 comprises 14 residues. Trimming stripped 7 bases from V and 0 bases from J, with 10 bases between. Germline V gives CDR1 LNHDA, CDR2 SQIVND (reference sequence).

This clone was seen a single time. The chain carries TRBV27 and TRBJ2-2, with D possibly TRBD2 on 5 matching bases. CDR1 and CDR2 from the germline V gene are MNHEY and SMNVEV (reference sequence). The CDR3 is 14 residues long. V lost 0 bases to trimming and J lost 3 bases, with 5 bases between them. The CDR3 reads CASSLSRDTGELFF. CDR3 DNA: TGTGCCAGCAGTTTATCGAGGGACACCGGGGAGCTGTTTTTT.

The V and J genes are TRBV5-1 and TRBJ2-3; D perhaps matches TRBD2 (5 bases). V was shortened by 4 bases and J by 4 bases, with 22 bases between the two germline ends. The V gene's germline CDR1 is SGHRS and CDR2 YFSETQ. There are 17 residues in the CDR3. CDR3 DNA: TGCGCCAGCAGCCCATCCCCCACTTTTAGCGCCCCAGATACGCAGTATTTT. It specifies CASSPSPTFSAPDTQYF. The variable domain in full, completed from reference TRBV5-1 and TRBJ2-3, reads KAGVTQTPRYLIKTRGQQVTLSCSPISGHRSVSWYQQTPGQGLQFLFEYFSETQRNKGNFPGRFSGRQFSNSRSEMNVSTLELGDSALYLCASSPSPTFSAPDTQYFGPGTRLTVL.

This clone has a single count. The V and J genes are TRBV29-1 and TRBJ1-1, with 8 bases aligning to TRBD1. The germline gives CDR1 SQVTM, CDR2 ANQGSEA. V shed 7 bases and J 1 base; nucleotides not matched to a gene: 8. The CDR3 is 14 residues long. CDR3 coding DNA: TGCAGCGCCCAGGGGGCGGCGGGGAACACTGAAGCTTTCTTT. Translated: CSAQGAAGNTEAFF.